This T cell receptor beta chain was profiled in a study of shared clonotypes between healthy human individuals. In the study overall: Three plates were used per donor for CD4 naive, three for CD4 memory, two for CD8 naive and one for CD8 memory. Findings of the study overall: Naive subsets generally had larger estimated richness than memory subsets.

The count of this clone is one. As yet, its antigen is unknown. The CDR3 length is 13 residues. The V segment lost 5 bases and the J segment 6 bases; nucleotides outside the gene matches: 7. Germline lookup yields CDR1 SGHTA and CDR2 FQGNSA. CD8 cells classed as naive were CD45RO-negative and positively selected for CCR7, excluding terminally differentiated effector memory CD45RA+ cells. Donors had no recently reported acute infections or vaccinations and were HIV-negative. TCRdb's table, derived via immunoSEQ multiplex PCR, lists solely in-frame clones and lacks some. The sample contains around 1.9 million clones, around 93% of which appear only once.

The chain recombines TRBV7-2 with TRBJ2-7; 7 bases fit TRBD2. The clonotype originates from a man aged 18 to 30 in good health. Some clones in this sample may be carry-over from other donors' samples. The sequencing sample was made of naive CD8+ T cells from PBMCs. DNA of the CDR3: TGTGCCAGCAGCGGGGGGGGTCCCTCCGAGCAGTACTTC. It is translated as CASSGGGPSEQYF. The full variable domain, with the rest looked up from reference TRBV7-2 and TRBJ2-7, is GAGVSQSPSNKVTEKGKDVELRCDPISGHTALYWYRQSLGQGLEFLIYFQGNSAPDKSGLPSDRFSAERTGGSVSTLTIQRTQQEDSAVYLCASSGGGPSEQYFGPGTRLTVT.